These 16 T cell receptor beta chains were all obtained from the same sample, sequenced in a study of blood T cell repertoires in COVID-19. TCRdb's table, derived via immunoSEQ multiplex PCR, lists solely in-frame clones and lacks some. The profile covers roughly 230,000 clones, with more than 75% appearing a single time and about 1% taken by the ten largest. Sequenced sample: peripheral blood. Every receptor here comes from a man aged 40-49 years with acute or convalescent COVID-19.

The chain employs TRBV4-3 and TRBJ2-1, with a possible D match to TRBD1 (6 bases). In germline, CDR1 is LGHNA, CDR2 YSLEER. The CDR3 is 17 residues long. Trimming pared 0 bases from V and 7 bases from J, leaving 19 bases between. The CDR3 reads CASSQEWRKAGDNEQFF. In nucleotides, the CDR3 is TGCGCCAGCAGCCAAGAATGGAGGAAGGCAGGGGATAATGAGCAGTTCTTC.

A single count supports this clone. The CDR3 bases are TGTGCCTGGACAGGTTACCGGGAAGGTGGCTACACCTTC. Translation gives CAWTGYREGGYTF. The rearrangement uses TRBV30 and TRBJ1-2; the D is unclear. The CDR3 length is 13 residues. V lost 4 bases to trimming and J lost 7 bases, with 16 bases between them. Looked up from germline, CDR1 is GTSNPN and CDR2 is SVGIG (reference sequence).

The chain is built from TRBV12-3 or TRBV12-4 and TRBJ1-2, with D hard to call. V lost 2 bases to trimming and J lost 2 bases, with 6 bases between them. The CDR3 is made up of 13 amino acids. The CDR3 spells CASSLLRNYGYTF. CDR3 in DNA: TGTGCCAGCAGTTTATTGAGGAACTATGGCTACACCTTC.

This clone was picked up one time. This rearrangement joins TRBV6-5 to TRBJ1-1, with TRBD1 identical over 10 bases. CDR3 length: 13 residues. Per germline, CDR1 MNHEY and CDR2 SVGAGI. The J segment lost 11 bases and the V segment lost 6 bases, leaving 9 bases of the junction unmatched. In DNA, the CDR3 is TGTGCCAGCAGGCCCGGGACAGGGGTTTCGGCTTTCTTT. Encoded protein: CASRPGTGVSAFF.

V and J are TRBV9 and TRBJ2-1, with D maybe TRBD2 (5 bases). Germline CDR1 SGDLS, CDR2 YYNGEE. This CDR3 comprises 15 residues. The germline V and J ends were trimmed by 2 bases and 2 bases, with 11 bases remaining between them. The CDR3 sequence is CASSVGVGAYNEQFF. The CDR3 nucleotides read TGTGCCAGCAGCGTCGGGGTTGGGGCCTACAATGAGCAGTTCTTC.

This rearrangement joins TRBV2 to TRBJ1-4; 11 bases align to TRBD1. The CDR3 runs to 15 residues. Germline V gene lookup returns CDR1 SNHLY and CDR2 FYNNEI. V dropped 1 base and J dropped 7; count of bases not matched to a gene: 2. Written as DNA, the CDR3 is TGTGCCAGCAGTGAAGGGGGGACAGGGGGTGAAAAACTGTTTTTT. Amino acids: CASSEGGTGGEKLFF.

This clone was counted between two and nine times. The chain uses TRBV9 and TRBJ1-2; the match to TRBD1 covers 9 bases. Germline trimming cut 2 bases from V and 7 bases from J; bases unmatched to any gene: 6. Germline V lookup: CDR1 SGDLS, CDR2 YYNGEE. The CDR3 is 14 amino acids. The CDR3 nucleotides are TGTGCCAGCAGCGTCGGACAGGGGCAGGGTGGCTACACCTTC. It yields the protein CASSVGQGQGGYTF.

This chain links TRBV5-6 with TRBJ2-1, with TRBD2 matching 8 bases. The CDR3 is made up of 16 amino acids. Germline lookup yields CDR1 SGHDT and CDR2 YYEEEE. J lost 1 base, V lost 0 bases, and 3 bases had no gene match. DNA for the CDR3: TGTGCCAGCAGCTTGGCGTTAGCGGGGTCCTACAATGAGCAGTTCTTC. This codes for CASSLALAGSYNEQFF. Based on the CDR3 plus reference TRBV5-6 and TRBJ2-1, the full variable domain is DAGVTQSPTHLIKTRGQQVTLRCSPKSGHDTVSWYQQALGQGPQFIFQYYEEEERQRGNFPDRFSGHQFPNYSSELNVNALLLGDSALYLCASSLALAGSYNEQFFGPGTRLTVL.

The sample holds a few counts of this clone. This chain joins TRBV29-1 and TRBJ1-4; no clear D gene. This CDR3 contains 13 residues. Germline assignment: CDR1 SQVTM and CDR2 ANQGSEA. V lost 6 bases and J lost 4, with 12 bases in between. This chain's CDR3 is CSVSSTGNEKLFF. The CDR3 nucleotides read TGCAGCGTGTCCTCAACGGGTAATGAAAAACTGTTTTTT.

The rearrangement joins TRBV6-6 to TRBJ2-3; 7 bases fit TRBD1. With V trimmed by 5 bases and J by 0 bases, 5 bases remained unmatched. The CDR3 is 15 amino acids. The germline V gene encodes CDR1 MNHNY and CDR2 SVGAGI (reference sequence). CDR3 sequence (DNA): TGTGCCAGCAGTCGAAACAGGGGCAGCACAGATACGCAGTATTTT. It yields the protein CASSRNRGSTDTQYF.

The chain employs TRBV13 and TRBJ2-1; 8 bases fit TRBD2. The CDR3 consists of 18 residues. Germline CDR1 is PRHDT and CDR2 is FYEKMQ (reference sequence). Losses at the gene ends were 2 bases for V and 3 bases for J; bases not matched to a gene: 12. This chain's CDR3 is CASSLTSGGPGFYNEQFF. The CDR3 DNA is TGTGCCAGCAGCTTAACCAGCGGGGGACCAGGGTTCTACAATGAGCAGTTCTTC. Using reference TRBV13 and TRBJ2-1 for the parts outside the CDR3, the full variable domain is AAGVIQSPRHLIKEKRETATLKCYPIPRHDTVYWYQQGPGQDPQFLISFYEKMQSDKGSIPDRFSAQQFSDYHSELNMSSLELGDSALYFCASSLTSGGPGFYNEQFFGPGTRLTVL.

This CDR3 is CASSSSSGVSGNTIYF. The CDR3 DNA is TGTGCCAGCAGTTCCTCTTCGGGGGTCTCTGGAAACACCATATATTTT. J is TRBJ1-3 and V is TRBV6-5, with D perhaps matching TRBD1 (5 bases). V shed 4 bases and J shed 0 bases, with 13 bases lying between them. Germline lookup yields CDR1 MNHEY and CDR2 SVGAGI. The CDR3 runs to 16 residues.

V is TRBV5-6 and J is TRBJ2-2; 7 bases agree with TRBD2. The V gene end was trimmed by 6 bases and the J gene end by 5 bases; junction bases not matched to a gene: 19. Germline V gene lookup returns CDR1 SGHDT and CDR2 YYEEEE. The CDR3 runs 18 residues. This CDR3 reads CASNLGLISGARTGELFF. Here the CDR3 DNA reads TGTGCCAGCAATTTGGGACTAATCAGCGGGGCTCGTACCGGGGAGCTGTTTTTT.

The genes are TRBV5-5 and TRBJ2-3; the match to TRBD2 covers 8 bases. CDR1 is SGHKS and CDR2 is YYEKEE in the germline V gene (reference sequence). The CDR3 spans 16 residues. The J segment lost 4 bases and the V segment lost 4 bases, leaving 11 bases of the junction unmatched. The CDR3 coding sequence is TGTGCCAGCAGCCGGTCCCACGGGGGGGCGGCAGATACGCAGTATTTT. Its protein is CASSRSHGGAADTQYF.

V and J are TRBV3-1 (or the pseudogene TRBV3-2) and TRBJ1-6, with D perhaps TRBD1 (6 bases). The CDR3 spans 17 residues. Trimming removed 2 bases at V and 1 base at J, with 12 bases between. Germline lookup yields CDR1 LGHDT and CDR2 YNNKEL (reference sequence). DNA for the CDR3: TGTGCCAGCAGCCAATACTATCAGGGGTCCTATAATTCACCCCTCCACTTT. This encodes CASSQYYQGSYNSPLHF.

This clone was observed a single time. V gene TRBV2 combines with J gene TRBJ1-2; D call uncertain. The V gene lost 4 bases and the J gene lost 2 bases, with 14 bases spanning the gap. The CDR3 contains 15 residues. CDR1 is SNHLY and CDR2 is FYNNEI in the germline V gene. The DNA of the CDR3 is TGTGCCAGCAGTGTCGTCGAGGTCCCGAACTATGGCTACACCTTC. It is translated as CASSVVEVPNYGYTF.